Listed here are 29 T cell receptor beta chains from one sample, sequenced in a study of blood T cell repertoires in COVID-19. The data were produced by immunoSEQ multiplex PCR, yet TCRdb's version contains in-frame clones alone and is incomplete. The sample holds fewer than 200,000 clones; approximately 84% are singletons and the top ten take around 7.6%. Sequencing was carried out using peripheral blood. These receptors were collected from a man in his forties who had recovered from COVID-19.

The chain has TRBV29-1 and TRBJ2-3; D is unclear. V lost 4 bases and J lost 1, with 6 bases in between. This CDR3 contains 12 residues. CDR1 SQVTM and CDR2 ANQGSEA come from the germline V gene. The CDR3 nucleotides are TGCAGCGTTGTGGCCGGCACAGATACGCAGTATTTT. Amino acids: CSVVAGTDTQYF.

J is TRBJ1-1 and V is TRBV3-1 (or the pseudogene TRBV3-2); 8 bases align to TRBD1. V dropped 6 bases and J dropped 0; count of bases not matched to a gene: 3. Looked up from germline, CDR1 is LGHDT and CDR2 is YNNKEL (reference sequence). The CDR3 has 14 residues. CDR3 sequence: CASRQTGVNTEAFF. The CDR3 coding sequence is TGTGCCAGCAGGCAGACAGGGGTGAACACTGAAGCTTTCTTT.

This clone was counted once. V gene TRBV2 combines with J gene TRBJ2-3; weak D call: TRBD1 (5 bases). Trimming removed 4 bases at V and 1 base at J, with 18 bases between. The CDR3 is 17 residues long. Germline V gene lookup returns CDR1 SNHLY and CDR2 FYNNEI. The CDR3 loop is CASSALPRGWGTDTQYF. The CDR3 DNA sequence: TGTGCCAGCAGTGCCCTACCTAGGGGCTGGGGCACAGATACGCAGTATTTT. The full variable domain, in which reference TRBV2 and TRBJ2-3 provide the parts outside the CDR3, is EPEVTQTPSHQVTQMGQEVILRCVPISNHLYFYWYRQILGQKVEFLVSFYNNEISEKSEIFDDQFSVERPDGSNFTLKIRSTKLEDSAMYFCASSALPRGWGTDTQYFGPGTRLTVL.

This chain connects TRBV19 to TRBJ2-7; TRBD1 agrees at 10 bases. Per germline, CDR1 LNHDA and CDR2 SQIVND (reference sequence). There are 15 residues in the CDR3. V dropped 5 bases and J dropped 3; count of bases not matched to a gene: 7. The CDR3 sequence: CASSPDRGRIYEQYF. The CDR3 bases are TGTGCCAGTAGTCCCGACAGGGGGCGCATCTACGAGCAGTACTTC.

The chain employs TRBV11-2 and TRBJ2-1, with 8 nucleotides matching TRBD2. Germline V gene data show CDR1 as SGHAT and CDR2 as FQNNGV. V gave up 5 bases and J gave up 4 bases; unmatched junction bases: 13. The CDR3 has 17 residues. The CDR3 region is CASSHPSGLGIYNEQFF. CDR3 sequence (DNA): TGTGCCAGCAGCCATCCCTCGGGACTAGGAATATACAATGAGCAGTTCTTC.

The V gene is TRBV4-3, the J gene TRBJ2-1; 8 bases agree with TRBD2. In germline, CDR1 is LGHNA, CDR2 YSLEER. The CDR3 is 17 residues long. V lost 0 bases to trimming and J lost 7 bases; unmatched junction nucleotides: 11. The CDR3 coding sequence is TGCGCCAGCAGCCAAGAATACCGGGGGGGCCGCGGGAATGAGCAGTTCTTC. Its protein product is CASSQEYRGGRGNEQFF.

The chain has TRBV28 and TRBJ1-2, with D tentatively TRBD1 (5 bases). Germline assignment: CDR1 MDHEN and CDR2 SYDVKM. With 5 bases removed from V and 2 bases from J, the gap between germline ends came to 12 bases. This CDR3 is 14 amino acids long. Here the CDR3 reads CASSPGTKNYGYTF. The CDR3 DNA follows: TGTGCCAGCAGTCCAGGGACTAAGAACTATGGCTACACCTTC.

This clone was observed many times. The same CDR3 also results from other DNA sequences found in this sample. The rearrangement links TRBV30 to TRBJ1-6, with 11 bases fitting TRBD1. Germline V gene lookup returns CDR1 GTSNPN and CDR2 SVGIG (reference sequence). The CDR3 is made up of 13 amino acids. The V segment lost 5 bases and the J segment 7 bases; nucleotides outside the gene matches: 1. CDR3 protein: CAWGDRGNSPLHF. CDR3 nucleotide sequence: TGTGCCTGGGGGGACAGGGGGAATTCACCCCTCCACTTT.

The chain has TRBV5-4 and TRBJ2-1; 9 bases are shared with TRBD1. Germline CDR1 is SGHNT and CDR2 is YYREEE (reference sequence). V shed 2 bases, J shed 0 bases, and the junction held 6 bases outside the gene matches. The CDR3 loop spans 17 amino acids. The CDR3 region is CASSFLQGASSYNEQFF. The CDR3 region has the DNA TGTGCCAGCAGCTTTCTACAGGGGGCAAGCTCCTACAATGAGCAGTTCTTC.

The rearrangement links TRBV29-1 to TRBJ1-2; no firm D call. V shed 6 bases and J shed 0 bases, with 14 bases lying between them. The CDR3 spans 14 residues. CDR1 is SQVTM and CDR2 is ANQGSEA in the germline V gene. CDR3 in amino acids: CSVHAGGTNYGYTF. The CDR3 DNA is TGCAGCGTGCACGCAGGCGGGACTAACTATGGCTACACCTTC.

The CDR3 is CASNGREAFF. DNA for the CDR3: TGTGCCAGCAATGGCAGGGAAGCTTTCTTT. The V call is TRBV2, the J call TRBJ1-1, with unresolved D. Germline CDR1 and CDR2: SNHLY and FYNNEI. Between the trimmed V and J ends, which lost 7 bases and 8 bases, there was a span of 8 bases. This CDR3 has 10 amino acids.

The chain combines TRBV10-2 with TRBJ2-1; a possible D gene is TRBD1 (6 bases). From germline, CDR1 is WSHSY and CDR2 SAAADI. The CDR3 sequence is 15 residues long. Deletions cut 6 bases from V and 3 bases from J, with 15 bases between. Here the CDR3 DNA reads TGCGCCAGCAGGGAAACAGGGACCTTCTACAATGAGCAGTTCTTC. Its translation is CASRETGTFYNEQFF.

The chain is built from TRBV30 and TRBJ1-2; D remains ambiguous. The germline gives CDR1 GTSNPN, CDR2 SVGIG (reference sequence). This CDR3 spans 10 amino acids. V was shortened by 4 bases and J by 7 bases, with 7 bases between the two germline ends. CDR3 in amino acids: CAWKHGGYTF. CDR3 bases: TGTGCCTGGAAGCACGGTGGCTACACCTTC.

CDR3 DNA sequence: TGTGCCAGCAGAGATACGAGGGAGCAGTACTTC. It translates to CASRDTREQYF. V usage is TRBV27 and J usage is TRBJ2-7; unclear D gene. V lost 6 bases and J 7 bases, leaving 10 bases between the germline ends. From germline, CDR1 is MNHEY and CDR2 SMNVEV (reference sequence). The CDR3 is made up of 11 amino acids.

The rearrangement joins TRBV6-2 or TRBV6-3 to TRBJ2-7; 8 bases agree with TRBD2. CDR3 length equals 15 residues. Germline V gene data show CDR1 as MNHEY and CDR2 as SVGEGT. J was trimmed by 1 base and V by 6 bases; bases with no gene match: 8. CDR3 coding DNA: TGTGCCAGCAGCCGCGAGCGGGGGAAGTCCTACGAGCAGTACTTC. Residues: CASSRERGKSYEQYF.

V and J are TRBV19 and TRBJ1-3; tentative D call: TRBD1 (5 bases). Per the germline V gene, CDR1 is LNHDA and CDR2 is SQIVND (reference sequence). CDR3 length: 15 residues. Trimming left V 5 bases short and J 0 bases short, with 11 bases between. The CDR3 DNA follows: TGTGCCAGTAGTTGGGACTCACCCTCTGGAAACACCATATATTTT. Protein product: CASSWDSPSGNTIYF.

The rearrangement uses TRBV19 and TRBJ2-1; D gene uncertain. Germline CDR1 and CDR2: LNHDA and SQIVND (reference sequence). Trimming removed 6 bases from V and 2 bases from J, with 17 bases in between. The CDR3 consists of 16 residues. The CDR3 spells CASSTKTSPPYNEQFF. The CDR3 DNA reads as TGTGCCAGTAGCACCAAGACATCCCCGCCCTACAATGAGCAGTTCTTC. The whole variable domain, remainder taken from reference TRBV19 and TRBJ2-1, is DGGITQSPKYLFRKEGQNVTLSCEQNLNHDAMYWYRQDPGQGLRLIYYSQIVNDFQKGDIAEGYSVSREKKESFPLTVTSAQKNPTAFYLCASSTKTSPPYNEQFFGPGTRLTVL.

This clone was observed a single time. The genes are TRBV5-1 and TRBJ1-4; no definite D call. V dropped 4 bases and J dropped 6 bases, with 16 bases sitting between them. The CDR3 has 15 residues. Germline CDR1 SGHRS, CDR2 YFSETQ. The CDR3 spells CASSPGEVRDEKLFF. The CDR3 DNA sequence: TGCGCCAGCAGCCCAGGTGAGGTGAGGGATGAAAAACTGTTTTTT.

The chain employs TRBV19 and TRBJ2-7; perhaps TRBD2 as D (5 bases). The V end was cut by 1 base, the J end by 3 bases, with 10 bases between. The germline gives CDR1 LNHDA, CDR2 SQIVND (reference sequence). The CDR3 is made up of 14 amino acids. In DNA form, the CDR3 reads TGTGCCAGTAGTATAGCAGCGGAGCACTACGAGCAGTACTTC. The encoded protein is CASSIAAEHYEQYF. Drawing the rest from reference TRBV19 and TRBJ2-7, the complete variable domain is DGGITQSPKYLFRKEGQNVTLSCEQNLNHDAMYWYRQDPGQGLRLIYYSQIVNDFQKGDIAEGYSVSREKKESFPLTVTSAQKNPTAFYLCASSIAAEHYEQYFGPGTRLTVT.

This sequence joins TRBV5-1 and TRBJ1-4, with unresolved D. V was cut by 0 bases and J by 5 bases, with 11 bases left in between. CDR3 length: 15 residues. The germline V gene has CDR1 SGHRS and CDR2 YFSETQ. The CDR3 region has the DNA TGCGCCAGCAGCTTGGCCGGGAGGGCAAATGAAAAACTGTTTTTT. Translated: CASSLAGRANEKLFF.

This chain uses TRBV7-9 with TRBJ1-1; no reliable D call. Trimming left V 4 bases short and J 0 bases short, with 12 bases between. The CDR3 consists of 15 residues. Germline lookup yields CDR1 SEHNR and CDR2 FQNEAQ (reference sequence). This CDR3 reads CASSSYNSLNTEAFF. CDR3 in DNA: TGTGCCAGCAGCTCGTATAACAGTTTGAACACTGAAGCTTTCTTT.

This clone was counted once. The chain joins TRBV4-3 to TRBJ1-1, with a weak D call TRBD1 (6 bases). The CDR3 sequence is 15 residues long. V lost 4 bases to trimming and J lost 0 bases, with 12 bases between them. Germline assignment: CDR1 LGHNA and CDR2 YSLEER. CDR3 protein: CASSLRQEMNTEAFF. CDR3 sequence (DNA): TGCGCCAGCAGCCTAAGACAGGAGATGAACACTGAAGCTTTCTTT.

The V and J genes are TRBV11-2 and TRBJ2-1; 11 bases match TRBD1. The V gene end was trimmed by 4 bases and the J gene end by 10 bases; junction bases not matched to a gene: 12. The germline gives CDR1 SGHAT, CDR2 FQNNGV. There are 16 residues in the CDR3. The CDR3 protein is CASSSTGTGGWNEQFF. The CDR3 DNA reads TGTGCCAGCAGCTCCACCGGGACAGGGGGGTGGAACGAGCAGTTCTTC.

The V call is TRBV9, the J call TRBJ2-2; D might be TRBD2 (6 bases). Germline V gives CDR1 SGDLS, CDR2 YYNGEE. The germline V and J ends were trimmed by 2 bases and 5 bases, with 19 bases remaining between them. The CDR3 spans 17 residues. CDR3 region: CASSVSKESSVTGELFF. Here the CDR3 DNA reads TGTGCCAGCAGCGTTTCCAAGGAGTCTAGCGTTACCGGGGAGCTGTTTTTT.

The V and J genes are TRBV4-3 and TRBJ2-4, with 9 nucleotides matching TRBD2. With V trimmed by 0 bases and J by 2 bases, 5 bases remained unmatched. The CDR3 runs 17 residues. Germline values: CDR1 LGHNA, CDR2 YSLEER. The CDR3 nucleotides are TGCGCCAGCAGCCAAGATAGGGCGGGAGGGACCAAAAACATTCAGTACTTC. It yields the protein CASSQDRAGGTKNIQYF.

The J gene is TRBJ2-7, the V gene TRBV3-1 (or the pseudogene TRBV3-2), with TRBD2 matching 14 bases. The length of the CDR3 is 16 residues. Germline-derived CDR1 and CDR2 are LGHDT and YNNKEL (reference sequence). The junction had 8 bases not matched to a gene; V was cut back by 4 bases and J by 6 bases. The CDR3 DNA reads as TGTGCCAGCAGCCTGGGACTAGCGGGAGTAATGGGCGAGCAGTACTTC. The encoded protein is CASSLGLAGVMGEQYF.

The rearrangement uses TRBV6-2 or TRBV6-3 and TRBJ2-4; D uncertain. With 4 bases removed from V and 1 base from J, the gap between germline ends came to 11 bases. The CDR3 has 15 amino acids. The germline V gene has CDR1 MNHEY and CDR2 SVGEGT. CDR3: CASSLGSFAKNIQYF. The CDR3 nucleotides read TGTGCCAGCAGTTTGGGCAGCTTCGCCAAAAACATTCAGTACTTC.

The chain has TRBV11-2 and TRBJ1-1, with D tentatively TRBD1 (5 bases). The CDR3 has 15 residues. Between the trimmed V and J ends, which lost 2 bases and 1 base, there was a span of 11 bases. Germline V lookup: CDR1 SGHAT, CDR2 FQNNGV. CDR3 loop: CASSLFGHTNTEAFF. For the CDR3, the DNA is TGTGCCAGCAGCTTATTTGGACACACGAACACTGAAGCTTTCTTT.

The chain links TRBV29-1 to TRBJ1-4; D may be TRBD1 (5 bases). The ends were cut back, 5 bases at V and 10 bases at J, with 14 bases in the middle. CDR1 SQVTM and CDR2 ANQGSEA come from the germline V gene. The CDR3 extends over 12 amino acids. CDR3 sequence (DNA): TGCAGCGTTAGGACCGCGGGGGGAAAACTGTTTTTT. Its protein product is CSVRTAGGKLFF. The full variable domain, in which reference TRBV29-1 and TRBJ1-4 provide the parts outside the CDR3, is SAVISQKPSRDICQRGTSLTIQCQVDSQVTMMFWYRQQPGQSLTLIATANQGSEATYESGFVIDKFPISRPNLTFSTLTVSNMSPEDSSIYLCSVRTAGGKLFFGSGTQLSVL.